What follows are 24 T cell receptor beta chains derived from one specimen sequenced in a study of identical twins. MiXCR, run by TCRdb on the 5' RACE reads, gives a single entry per CDR3 protein. The table lists roughly 500,000 distinct CDR3 sequences, around 20% of them singletons. This same sample was also taken into another study, of T cells expressing NK-cell markers.

Input material: CD4+ T cells sorted from blood. These receptors all stem from a woman aged 18 to 35 in good health.

The chain links TRBV9 to TRBJ2-3; TRBD2 agrees at 10 bases. The germline gives CDR1 SGDLS, CDR2 YYNGEE. This CDR3 has 16 amino acids. V was pared by 1 base and J by 6 bases, with 8 bases of the junction left unmatched. Here the CDR3 reads CASSVRSGGAGDTQYF. The CDR3 DNA is TGTGCCAGCAGCGTAAGGAGCGGGGGGGCAGGGGATACGCAGTATTTT.

The V and J genes are TRBV6-5 and TRBJ1-3; tentatively, D is TRBD1 (5 bases). From germline, CDR1 is MNHEY and CDR2 SVGAGI. CDR3 length: 17 amino acids. The ends were cut back, 2 bases at V and 2 bases at J, with 16 bases in the middle. In DNA form, the CDR3 reads TGTGCCAGCAGTTACCCCCCGGGGGGACCTACTGGAAACACCATATATTTT. Amino acid sequence: CASSYPPGGPTGNTIYF.

The rearrangement links TRBV5-1 to TRBJ2-1; D may be TRBD2 (7 bases). The V and J ends lost 6 bases and 0 bases respectively, with 10 bases between them. The CDR3 extends over 14 amino acids. Germline V gene data show CDR1 as SGHRS and CDR2 as YFSETQ. The CDR3, as DNA: TGCGCCAGCAAGGGGGGGGGCTCCTACAATGAGCAGTTCTTC. This gives the protein CASKGGGSYNEQFF.

In this sample, this clonotype turned up a few times. V is TRBV7-9 and J is TRBJ2-7; D uncertain. Germline V gene sequence: CDR1 SEHNR, CDR2 FQNEAQ (reference sequence). Deletions cut 3 bases from V and 3 bases from J, with 9 bases between. The CDR3 has 13 residues. CDR3 region: CASSFERYYEQYF. The CDR3 nucleotides are TGTGCCAGCAGCTTTGAACGGTACTACGAGCAGTACTTC.

The V call is TRBV7-6, the J call TRBJ2-7; D unclear. CDR3 length equals 13 residues. Germline values: CDR1 SGHVS, CDR2 FNYEAQ. Trimming pared 2 bases from V and 7 bases from J, leaving 12 bases between. The CDR3 here is CASSLNDSGEQYF. The CDR3 DNA reads TGTGCCAGCAGCTTAAATGACTCCGGGGAGCAGTACTTC.

The sample holds a few counts of this clonotype. V gene TRBV12-3 or TRBV12-4 combines with J gene TRBJ1-3; 8 nucleotides align to TRBD1. The CDR3 consists of 17 residues. V trimming: 6 bases; J trimming: 4 bases; junction bases outside the gene matches: 14. The CDR3 DNA follows: TGTGCCAGCAGCGGACAGGGCGGGTATTTAGCGGGAAACACCATATATTTT. Its translation is CASSGQGGYLAGNTIYF.

In this sample, this clonotype turned up a few times. The V call is TRBV7-9, the J call TRBJ2-5; unclear D gene. CDR3 size: 13 residues. The ends were cut back, 5 bases at V and 4 bases at J, with 11 bases in the middle. Germline CDR1 reads SEHNR; CDR2 reads FQNEAQ (reference sequence). CDR3 protein: CASSQYSLETQYF. The CDR3 DNA follows: TGTGCCAGCAGCCAATACTCCCTAGAGACCCAGTACTTC.

This chain uses TRBV20-1 with TRBJ2-7; D is unresolved. This CDR3 region has 12 residues. The V end lost 3 bases, the J end lost 3 bases, and 9 bases lay between the germline ends. Germline CDR1 and CDR2: DFQATT and SNEGSKA (reference sequence). This CDR3 is CSASGTDYEQYF. The CDR3 coding sequence is TGCAGTGCTAGCGGAACAGACTACGAGCAGTACTTC.

In this sample, this clonotype turned up a few times. The V gene is TRBV7-7, the J gene TRBJ2-7; 7 bases are shared with TRBD2. Germline-derived CDR1 and CDR2 are SSHAT and FNYEAQ (reference sequence). The CDR3 is 15 amino acids. Losses at the gene ends were 5 bases for V and 4 bases for J; bases not matched to a gene: 11. This CDR3 is CASSPYVGGPYEQYF. Written as DNA, the CDR3 is TGTGCCAGCAGCCCCTATGTGGGAGGGCCTTACGAGCAGTACTTC.

V and J are TRBV18 and TRBJ2-1; tentatively, D is TRBD2 (5 bases). Germline V CDR1 and CDR2: KGHSH, LQKENI. Trimming cost V 3 bases and J 0 bases, with 15 bases left between them. This CDR3 spans 17 amino acids. The CDR3, as DNA: TGTGCCAGCTCACCGTACGGGATACTCAGCTCCTACAATGAGCAGTTCTTC. This codes for CASSPYGILSSYNEQFF.

The chain links TRBV10-3 to TRBJ2-1, with D uncertain. Per the germline V gene, CDR1 is ENHRY and CDR2 is SYGVKD. This CDR3 is built from 12 residues. Trimming took 3 bases from V and 10 from J, leaving 10 bases between them. The CDR3 sequence: CAISDYTAEQFF. CDR3 in DNA: TGTGCCATCAGTGACTACACCGCGGAGCAGTTCTTC.

This clonotype has only a few counts. The chain recombines TRBV27 with TRBJ1-5; D is possibly TRBD1 (5 bases). V was cut by 6 bases and J by 4 bases, with 16 bases left in between. This CDR3 is 15 amino acids long. Germline CDR1 MNHEY, CDR2 SMNVEV (reference sequence). Here the CDR3 DNA reads TGTGCCAGCAGACCTATAACCAGGGCGAATCAGCCCCAGCATTTT. Its translation: CASRPITRANQPQHF.

This clonotype has a handful of counts. The chain combines TRBV7-9 with TRBJ1-1; no definite D call. This CDR3 contains 13 residues. Germline CDR1 SEHNR, CDR2 FQNEAQ (reference sequence). V was shortened by 8 bases and J by 3 bases, with 13 bases between the two germline ends. The chain's CDR3 is CASGLVRDTEAFF. The CDR3 DNA reads as TGTGCCAGCGGGTTGGTGAGGGACACTGAAGCTTTCTTT. Full variable domain (remainder filled in from reference TRBV7-9 and TRBJ1-1): DTGVSQNPRHKITKRGQNVTFRCDPISEHNRLYWYRQTLGQGPEFLTYFQNEAQLEKSRLLSDRFSAERPKGSFSTLEIQRTEQGDSAMYLCASGLVRDTEAFFGQGTRLTVV.

The chain links TRBV15 to TRBJ2-1, with 7 nucleotides matching TRBD1. CDR1 is LNHNV, CDR2 YYDKDF, per germline (reference sequence). The CDR3 contains 15 residues. The V and J ends lost 3 bases and 6 bases, in that order; junction bases with no gene match: 8. The CDR3 bases are TGTGCCACCAGCAGCCCGGGACAGACCCTCAATGAGCAGTTCTTC. This encodes CATSSPGQTLNEQFF. The variable domain in full, with the rest retrieved from reference TRBV15 and TRBJ2-1, is DAMVIQNPRYQVTQFGKPVTLSCSQTLNHNVMYWYQQKSSQAPKLLFHYYDKDFNNEADTPDNFQSRRPNTSFCFLDIRSPGLGDTAMYLCATSSPGQTLNEQFFGPGTRLTVL.

This clonotype came up a few times. The gene calls are TRBV29-1 and TRBJ1-4, with D possibly matching TRBD1 (5 bases). Trimming removed 6 bases at V and 8 bases at J, with 16 bases between. The germline V gene has CDR1 SQVTM and CDR2 ANQGSEA. There are 13 residues in the CDR3. The CDR3 region is CSVNPSGDEKLFF. The CDR3 coding sequence is TGCAGCGTCAACCCTTCCGGGGACGAAAAACTGTTTTTT.

This chain uses TRBV5-6 with TRBJ2-1, with D maybe TRBD1 (6 bases). The CDR3 contains 14 residues. The V end lost 4 bases, the J end lost 4 bases, and 12 bases lay between the germline ends. Per the germline V gene, CDR1 is SGHDT and CDR2 is YYEEEE. This chain's CDR3 is CASSPWGRYNEQFF. For the CDR3, the DNA is TGTGCCAGCAGCCCTTGGGGGCGTTACAATGAGCAGTTCTTC.

The chain is built from TRBV15 and TRBJ2-5; 11 bases agree with TRBD2. J lost 5 bases, V lost 3 bases, and 8 bases had no gene match. Germline loops: CDR1 LNHNV, CDR2 YYDKDF (reference sequence). This CDR3 spans 16 amino acids. The CDR3 region has the DNA TGTGCCACCAGCAGCCTTAGCGGGAGGGAGGGGGAGACCCAGTACTTC. Translating gives CATSSLSGREGETQYF.

The V gene is TRBV7-9, the J gene TRBJ2-7, with 9 bases fitting TRBD2. V lost 2 bases and J lost 3; bases outside the gene matches: 5. Germline V gene sequence: CDR1 SEHNR, CDR2 FQNEAQ (reference sequence). There are 15 residues in the CDR3. The CDR3 DNA is TGTGCCAGCAGCTTAAGACTAGCGGACGTCTACGAGCAGTACTTC. Its protein product is CASSLRLADVYEQYF.

This clonotype was seen a few times. The chain links TRBV5-1 to TRBJ1-1; D gene uncertain. The germline CDR1 and CDR2 sequences are SGHRS and YFSETQ. With 0 bases removed from V and 3 bases from J, the gap between germline ends came to 15 bases. The CDR3 loop spans 16 amino acids. The CDR3 region has the DNA TGCGCCAGCAGCTTGGGGAGGTGGCAGAAGGACACTGAAGCTTTCTTT. This encodes CASSLGRWQKDTEAFF.

This chain uses TRBV6-5 with TRBJ1-2, with a weak D call TRBD1 (5 bases). The V end was cut by 2 bases, the J end by 8 bases, with 9 bases between. The CDR3 covers 12 residues. The germline V gene encodes CDR1 MNHEY and CDR2 SVGAGI. As DNA, the CDR3 is TGTGCCAGCAGTTACCAGGGTGGAGGCTACACCTTC. Translating gives CASSYQGGGYTF.

The rearrangement uses TRBV24-1 and TRBJ2-2, with 9 positions matching TRBD2. The CDR3 is made up of 16 amino acids. V trimming: 4 bases; J trimming: 3 bases; junction bases outside the gene matches: 5. The germline V gene has CDR1 KGHDR and CDR2 SFDVKD. CDR3: CATSDAGGPHTGELFF. CDR3 sequence (DNA): TGTGCCACCAGTGACGCGGGAGGGCCTCACACCGGGGAGCTGTTTTTT.

There are a few counts of this clonotype. V is TRBV20-1 and J is TRBJ1-6; a possible D gene is TRBD1 (6 bases). From germline, CDR1 is DFQATT and CDR2 SNEGSKA (reference sequence). This CDR3 has 15 amino acids. V was shortened by 3 bases and J by 8 bases, with 17 bases between the two germline ends. The CDR3 protein is CSASWLPGADSPLHF. Here the CDR3 DNA reads TGCAGTGCTAGTTGGCTCCCAGGGGCGGATTCACCCCTCCACTTT.

This clonotype has only a few counts. The chain recombines TRBV20-1 with TRBJ2-3; D remains ambiguous. The V and J ends lost 4 bases and 3 bases respectively, with 17 bases between them. From germline, CDR1 is DFQATT and CDR2 SNEGSKA (reference sequence). The CDR3 spans 15 residues. CDR3 in amino acids: CSATPTLGVTDTQYF. In DNA form, the CDR3 reads TGCAGTGCTACCCCCACCCTTGGGGTAACAGATACGCAGTATTTT.

The gene calls are TRBV5-1 and TRBJ2-1, with 8 bases that match TRBD2. Germline CDR1 SGHRS, CDR2 YFSETQ. The ends lost 4 bases at V and 4 bases at J; junction bases unmatched: 10. CDR3 size: 16 residues. The CDR3 region has the DNA TGCGCCAGCAGCCCCCTAAGCGGGGGTGGTTACAATGAGCAGTTCTTC. It encodes CASSPLSGGGYNEQFF.